This TCR beta chain was sequenced for a study of cytomegalovirus exposure and HLA in healthy donors. General study results and limits: Published work reported that the classifier diagnosed cytomegalovirus status with high specificity and sensitivity.

Some clones are missing from TCRdb's copy, which holds only in-frame ones; the method was immunoSEQ multiplex PCR. The table includes some 140,000 clones, 80% to 90% detected once. The CDR3 loop spans 15 amino acids. The V and J ends lost 2 bases and 6 bases, in that order; junction bases with no gene match: 8. CDR1 is SGDLS, CDR2 YYNGEE, per germline. As concerns this clone: Its antigen is currently unknown.

This sequence was found in a man between 18 and 35 years old in good health and CMV-seronegative. The material sequenced was PBMCs. The rearrangement uses TRBV9 and TRBJ2-7; 10 positions match TRBD2. The CDR3 protein is CASSVQAGGPREQYF. For the CDR3, the DNA is TGTGCCAGCAGCGTCCAAGCGGGAGGGCCTCGCGAGCAGTACTTC.